This entry describes one TCR beta chain. The antigen is undetermined. Germline V gives CDR1 SEHNR, CDR2 FQNEAQ (reference sequence). The CDR3 has 14 residues. The V end was cut by 8 bases, the J end by 1 base, with 14 bases between. Method: immunoSEQ multiplex PCR; TCRdb's copy keeps in-frame clones and lacks some. This table holds over 100,000 clones, around 91% found once. The sample comes from a study of OX40 agonist ivuxolimab in advanced cancers. Turning to the study itself: An anti-OX40 (CD134) antibody with agonistic activity, ivuxolimab, was administered to patients.

Regarding the study as a whole: CD8+ T cells averaged more expanded clones than CD4+.

The specimen was CD4+ or CD8+ T cells sorted from blood, collected in a trial of the OX40 agonist ivuxolimab. This clonotype originated in an adult with an advanced solid tumor such as melanoma, head and neck, liver or kidney cancer. The J gene is TRBJ2-5, the V gene TRBV7-9; the D is unclear. CDR3 in amino acids: CASYRRYLQETQYF. The CDR3 bases are TGTGCCAGCTATCGGCGGTACCTCCAAGAGACCCAGTACTTC.